Listed below are T cell receptor beta chains from one sample, sequenced in a study of T cell responses to AZD1222 COVID-19 vaccine. The assay was immunoSEQ multiplex PCR, and TCRdb's table has in-frame clones only and misses some. The profile covers 150,000 to 170,000 clones, with less than 90% appearing a single time and about 5% taken by the ten largest. The source was peripheral blood, collected on day 0 of MenACWY control vaccination. The receptors were sampled from an adult in good health. The CDR3 runs from the conserved cysteine through the conserved F or W. A D gene is named only where the DNA matches it firmly. Clone size appears in some rows only: once, few, many, or a class for an expanded clone.

clone_size cdr3_length j_call v_call d_call cdr3_aa cdr3_nt
. 14 TRBJ2-3 TRBV20-1 . CSASHQGSTDTQYF TGCAGTGCTAGTCACCAGGGCTCCACAGATACGCAGTATTTT
. 12 TRBJ1-5 TRBV10-3 . CAIRNHDQPQHF TGTGCCATCAGGAACCACGATCAGCCCCAGCATTTT
. 13 TRBJ1-2 TRBV6-5 . CASSQGPDYGYTF TGTGCCAGCAGTCAGGGCCCTGACTATGGCTACACCTTC
once 14 TRBJ1-1 TRBV18 . CASSPMWEDTEAFF TGTGCCAGCTCACCAATGTGGGAAGACACTGAAGCTTTCTTT
once 13 TRBJ1-1 TRBV7-9 . CASSLDQGTEAFF TGTGCCAGCAGCTTAGATCAGGGCACTGAAGCTTTCTTT
. 11 TRBJ2-7 TRBV27 . CASSVGYEQYF TGTGCCAGCAGTGTAGGGTACGAGCAGTACTTC
. 15 TRBJ1-4 TRBV4-3 TRBD1 CASSQGQGANEKLFF TGCGCCAGCAGCCAAGGACAGGGGGCGAATGAAAAACTGTTTTTT
. 14 TRBJ2-1 TRBV19 TRBD2 CASSPGLASNEQFF TGTGCCAGTAGTCCCGGACTAGCTTCCAATGAGCAGTTCTTC
. 17 TRBJ2-6 TRBV27 TRBD1 CASSLGQVFSGANVLTF TGTGCCAGCAGTCTTGGACAGGTTTTTTCTGGGGCCAACGTCCTGACTTTC
. 16 TRBJ1-5 TRBV28 TRBD1 CASSLWRQGFGQPQHF TGTGCCAGCAGTTTATGGCGACAGGGGTTCGGTCAGCCCCAGCATTTT
. 15 TRBJ2-7 TRBV6-5 TRBD2 CASRKRLADSYEQYF TGTGCCAGCAGAAAGAGGCTAGCGGACTCCTACGAGCAGTACTTC
. 15 TRBJ1-3 TRBV19 TRBD1 CASSITTGAGNTIYF TGTGCCAGTAGTATAACGACAGGGGCTGGAAACACCATATATTTT
. 15 TRBJ2-3 TRBV6-5 . CASSPRGARADTQYF TGTGCCAGCAGTCCACGGGGGGCGAGAGCAGATACGCAGTATTTT
. 16 TRBJ2-3 TRBV9 TRBD1 CASSVDGTGVTDTQYF TGTGCCAGCAGCGTAGATGGGACAGGGGTTACAGATACGCAGTATTTT
once 15 TRBJ1-2 TRBV5-1 TRBD1 CASSLAEQGRDGYTF TGCGCCAGCAGCTTGGCGGAACAGGGGCGGGATGGCTACACCTTC
once 18 TRBJ1-1 TRBV18 . CASSPQGRDEIMNTEAFF TGTGCCAGCTCACCACAGGGCAGGGACGAAATCATGAACACTGAAGCTTTCTTT
. 12 TRBJ2-3 TRBV5-1 . CASSFSADTQYF TGCGCCAGCAGCTTCTCGGCGGATACGCAGTATTTT
. 16 TRBJ1-5 TRBV28 . CASSLIKGTRDQPQHF TGTGCCAGCAGTTTAATAAAGGGGACGCGAGATCAGCCCCAGCATTTT
. 11 TRBJ1-2 TRBV20-1 . CSANLVRGYTF TGCAGTGCCAATTTAGTGAGGGGCTACACCTTC
. 14 TRBJ2-5 TRBV11-3 . CASTRDMQQETQYF TGTGCCAGCACCCGGGACATGCAACAAGAGACCCAGTACTTC
. 17 TRBJ2-3 TRBV27 TRBD1 CASRPRQGPTSTDTQYF TGTGCCAGCAGGCCCCGACAGGGCCCCACTAGCACAGATACGCAGTATTTT
. 14 TRBJ1-6 TRBV5-6 . CASSPDGPNSPLHF TGTGCCAGCAGTCCCGACGGCCCTAATTCACCCCTCCACTTT
. 15 TRBJ1-1 TRBV7-6 . CASSSTGTRNTEAFF TGTGCCAGCAGCTCGACCGGGACAAGGAACACTGAAGCTTTCTTT
. 15 TRBJ2-2 TRBV11-3 . CASSLEGDHTGELFF TGTGCCAGCAGCTTAGAAGGGGACCACACCGGGGAGCTGTTTTTT
. 12 TRBJ1-1 TRBV5-8 . CASSDMNTEAFF TGTGCCAGCAGCGATATGAACACTGAAGCTTTCTTT
. 17 TRBJ2-2 TRBV5-1 TRBD1 CASSRLRQGANTGELFF TGCGCCAGCAGCCGTTTAAGACAGGGGGCGAACACCGGGGAGCTGTTTTTT
. 15 TRBJ2-2 TRBV6-5 TRBD2 CASSRAGGNTGELFF TGTGCCAGCAGTAGAGCGGGGGGAAACACCGGGGAGCTGTTTTTT
. 18 TRBJ2-7 TRBV9 TRBD1 CASSKEGGTGGAGYEQYF TGTGCCAGCAGCAAAGAGGGCGGGACAGGGGGCGCGGGGTACGAGCAGTACTTC
once 17 TRBJ2-2 TRBV18 . CASSPYAGTGNTGELFF TGTGCCAGCTCACCTTATGCCGGGACGGGGAACACCGGGGAGCTGTTTTTT
. 15 TRBJ2-2 TRBV5-4 TRBD1 CASSLLQGAPGELFF TGTGCCAGCAGCTTGTTACAGGGGGCCCCCGGGGAGCTGTTTTTT
. 16 TRBJ2-3 TRBV10-3 TRBD1 CAISEYRGVRTDTQYF TGTGCCATCAGTGAGTACAGGGGAGTGAGGACAGATACGCAGTATTTT
. 13 TRBJ2-7 TRBV6-1 . CASSETPYAEQYF TGTGCCAGCAGTGAAACCCCGTATGCCGAGCAGTACTTC
. 14 TRBJ2-4 TRBV3-1/TRBV3-2 TRBD1 CASSSRDRAAIQYF TGTGCCAGCAGCTCCCGGGACAGGGCGGCCATTCAGTACTTC
few 15 TRBJ1-5 TRBV24-1 . CATSDGQGGGQPQHF TGTGCCACCAGTGACGGACAAGGGGGGGGTCAGCCCCAGCATTTT
. 14 TRBJ1-2 TRBV6-6 . CASSLGPFSDGYTF TGTGCCAGCAGTCTTGGGCCCTTCTCGGACGGCTACACCTTC
. 15 TRBJ1-6 TRBV27 . CASNSGSDLNSPLHF TGTGCCAGCAATTCGGGGTCCGACCTAAATTCACCCCTCCACTTT
once 14 TRBJ1-2 TRBV19 . CASSIVGGAYGYTF TGTGCCAGTAGTATAGTGGGGGGTGCCTATGGCTACACCTTC
. 14 TRBJ2-7 TRBV14 . CASSQGRNSYEQYF TGTGCCAGCAGCCAGGGACGGAATTCCTACGAGCAGTACTTC
. 11 TRBJ1-1 TRBV29-1 . CSGQEGSGAFF TGCAGCGGACAGGAGGGTTCGGGAGCTTTCTTT
. 14 TRBJ1-5 TRBV19 TRBD1 CASSIRDRNQPQHF TGTGCCAGTAGTATCCGGGACAGGAATCAGCCCCAGCATTTT
. 16 TRBJ2-5 TRBV7-2 TRBD2 CASSLGLAGGPETQYF TGTGCCAGCAGCTTAGGATTAGCGGGAGGGCCGGAGACCCAGTACTTC
. 16 TRBJ2-3 TRBV4-1 TRBD2 CASTSRAGGPTDTQYF TGCGCCAGCACAAGTCGAGCGGGGGGGCCAACAGATACGCAGTATTTT
. 14 TRBJ1-5 TRBV2 . CASSIGQPNQPQHF TGTGCCAGCAGTATCGGACAGCCGAATCAGCCCCAGCATTTT